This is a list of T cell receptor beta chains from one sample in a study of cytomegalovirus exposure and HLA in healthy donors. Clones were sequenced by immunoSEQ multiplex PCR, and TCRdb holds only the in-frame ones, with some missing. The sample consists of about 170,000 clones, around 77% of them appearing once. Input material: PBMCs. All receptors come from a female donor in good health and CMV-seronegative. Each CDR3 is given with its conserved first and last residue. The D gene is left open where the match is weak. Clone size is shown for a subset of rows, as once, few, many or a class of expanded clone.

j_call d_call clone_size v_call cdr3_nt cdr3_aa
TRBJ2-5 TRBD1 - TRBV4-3 TGCGCCAGCAGCCAAGATGCCCCAGGGGGCTTAGAGACCCAGTACTTC CASSQDAPGGLETQYF
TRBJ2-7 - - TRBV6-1 TGTGCCAGCAGTGCGTTATGGGGCGGCTACGAGCAGTACTTC CASSALWGGYEQYF
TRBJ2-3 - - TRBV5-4 TGTGCCAGCAGCCAGGCCAAAAAGATCCAGTATTTT CASSQAKKIQYF
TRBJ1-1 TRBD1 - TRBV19 TGTGCCAGTAGCTCGGACAGGGAGACTGAAGCTTTCTTT CASSSDRETEAFF
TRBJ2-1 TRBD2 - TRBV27 TGTGCCAGCAGCACGGGGAGGGAGGCCTACAATGAGCAGTTCTTC CASSTGREAYNEQFF
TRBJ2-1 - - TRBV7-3 TGTGCCAGCAGCCCCGGGGTCTACAATGAGCAGTTCTTC CASSPGVYNEQFF
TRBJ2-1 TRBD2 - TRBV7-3 TGTGCCAGCAGGTATAGGACTAGGCAGGGTGAGCAGTTCTTC CASRYRTRQGEQFF
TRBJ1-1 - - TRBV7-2 TGTGCCAGCAGCTTACAGGGGACGATGAACACTGAAGCTTTCTTT CASSLQGTMNTEAFF
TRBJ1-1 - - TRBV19 TGTGCCAGTATCCCCGCACCTAGGGGGTTCAACACTGAAGCTTTCTTT CASIPAPRGFNTEAFF
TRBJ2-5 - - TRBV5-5 TGTGCCAGCAGCTTGTTCAGCCAAGAGACCCAGTACTTC CASSLFSQETQYF
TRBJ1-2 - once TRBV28 TGTGCCAGCAATTACGGGCCACAGGGACACGGCTACACCTTC CASNYGPQGHGYTF
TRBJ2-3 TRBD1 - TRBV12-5 TGTGCTAGTGGTATGACCGGGACAGGGGGCGTAGATACGCAGTATTTT CASGMTGTGGVDTQYF
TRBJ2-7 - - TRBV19 TGTGCCAGTAGTTTAGCGGTTAGCTCCTACGAGCAGTACTTC CASSLAVSSYEQYF
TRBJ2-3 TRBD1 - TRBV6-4 TGTGCCAGCAGTGACTCGACGGGACAGGGAAGCGATACGCAGTATTTT CASSDSTGQGSDTQYF
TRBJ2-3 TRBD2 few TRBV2 TGTGCCAGCAGTGATTCGGGACTAGCGGGAGGGGGGTATTTT CASSDSGLAGGGYF
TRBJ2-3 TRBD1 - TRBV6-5 TGTGCCAGCAGTGCGAGACAGGGGACAGATACGCAGTATTTT CASSARQGTDTQYF
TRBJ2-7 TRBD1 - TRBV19 TGTGCCAGTAGTATTGGACAGGGCTTCCACGAGCAGTACTTC CASSIGQGFHEQYF
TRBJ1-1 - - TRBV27 TGTGCCAGCACCCACGCGGATGAAGCTTTCTTT CASTHADEAFF
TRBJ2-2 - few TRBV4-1 TGCGCCAGCAGCCGCGGCAATGCGAACACCGGGGAGCTGTTTTTT CASSRGNANTGELFF
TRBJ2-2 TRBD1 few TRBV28 TGTGCCAGCAGACCCTTCGGGACAGGAAACACCGGGGAGCTGTTTTTT CASRPFGTGNTGELFF
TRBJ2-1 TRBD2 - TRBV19 TGTGCCAGTAGTATAGGTGAGGCGGGAGGCTCCTACAATGAGCAGTTCTTC CASSIGEAGGSYNEQFF
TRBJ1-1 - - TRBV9 TGTGCCAGCAGCGTAGCTGGTGGGCCGAACACTGAAGCTTTCTTT CASSVAGGPNTEAFF
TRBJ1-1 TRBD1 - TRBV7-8 TGTGCCAGCAGCCCGGACAGGGGGCGAGACACTGAAGCTTTCTTT CASSPDRGRDTEAFF
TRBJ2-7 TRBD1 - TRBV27 TGTGCCAGCAGTTTAATCCTCCCGGGACAGGCATACGAGCAGTACTTC CASSLILPGQAYEQYF
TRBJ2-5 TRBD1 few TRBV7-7 TGTGCTAGCAGCTTCGCATCAGGGGGCCTGGAGACCCAGTACTTC CASSFASGGLETQYF
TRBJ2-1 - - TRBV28 TGTGCCAGCAGGGGGGTGCGGGGGCCTGGTGAGCAGTTCTTC CASRGVRGPGEQFF
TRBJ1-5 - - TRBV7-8 TGTGCCAGCAGTCCTACTGGGGGGAAGCAGCCCCAGCATTTT CASSPTGGKQPQHF
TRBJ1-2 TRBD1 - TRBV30 TGTGCCTGCCTTCGCAGGGGGAACTATGGCTACACCTTC CACLRRGNYGYTF
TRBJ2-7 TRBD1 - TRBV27 TGTGCCAGCAGTTTATCGTCAGGGGGCGAGCAGTACTTC CASSLSSGGEQYF
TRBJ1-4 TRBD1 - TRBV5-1 TGCGCCAGCAGCTTGACCAGGGGGACTGAAAAACTGTTTTTT CASSLTRGTEKLFF
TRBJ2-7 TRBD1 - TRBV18 TGTGCCAGCTCAATGACCCCGACAGGGGTAGCCTACGAGCAGTACTTC CASSMTPTGVAYEQYF